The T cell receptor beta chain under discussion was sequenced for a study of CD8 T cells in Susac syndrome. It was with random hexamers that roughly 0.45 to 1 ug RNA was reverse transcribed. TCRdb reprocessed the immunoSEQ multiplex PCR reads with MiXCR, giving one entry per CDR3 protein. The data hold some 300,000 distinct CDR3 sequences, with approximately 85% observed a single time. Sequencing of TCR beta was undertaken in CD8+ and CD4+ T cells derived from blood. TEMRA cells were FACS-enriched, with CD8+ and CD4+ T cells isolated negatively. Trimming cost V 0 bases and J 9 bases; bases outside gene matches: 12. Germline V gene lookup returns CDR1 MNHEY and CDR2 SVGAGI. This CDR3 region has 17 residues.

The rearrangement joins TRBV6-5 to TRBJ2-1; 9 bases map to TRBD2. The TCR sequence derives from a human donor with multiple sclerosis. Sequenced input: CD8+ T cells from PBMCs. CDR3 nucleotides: TGTGCCAGCAGTTACTCTGAGACTAGCGGAGTGGGGGGTGAGCAGTTCTTC. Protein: CASSYSETSGVGGEQFF.